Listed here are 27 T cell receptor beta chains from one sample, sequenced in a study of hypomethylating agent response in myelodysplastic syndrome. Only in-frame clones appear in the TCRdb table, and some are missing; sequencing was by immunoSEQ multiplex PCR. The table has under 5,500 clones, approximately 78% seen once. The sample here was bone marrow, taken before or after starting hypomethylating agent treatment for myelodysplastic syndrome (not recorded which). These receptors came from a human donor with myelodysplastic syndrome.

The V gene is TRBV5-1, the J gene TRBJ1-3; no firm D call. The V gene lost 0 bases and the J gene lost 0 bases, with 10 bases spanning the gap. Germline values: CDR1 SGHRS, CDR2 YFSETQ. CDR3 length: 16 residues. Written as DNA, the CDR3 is TGCGCCAGCAGCTTGGAGGGCAGGTCCTCTGGAAACACCATATATTTT. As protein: CASSLEGRSSGNTIYF.

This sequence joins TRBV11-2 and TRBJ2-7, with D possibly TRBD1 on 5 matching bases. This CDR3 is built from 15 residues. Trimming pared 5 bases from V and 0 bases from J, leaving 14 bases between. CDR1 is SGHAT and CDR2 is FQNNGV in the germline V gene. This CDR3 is CASSLDSIYSYEQYF. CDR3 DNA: TGTGCCAGCAGCCTCGACAGCATTTACTCCTACGAGCAGTACTTC.

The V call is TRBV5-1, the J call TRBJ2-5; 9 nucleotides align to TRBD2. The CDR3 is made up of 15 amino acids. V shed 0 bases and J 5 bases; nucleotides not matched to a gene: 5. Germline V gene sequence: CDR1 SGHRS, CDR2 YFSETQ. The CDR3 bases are TGCGCCAGCAGCTTGGTGGCGGGGGGGCCGGAGACCCAGTACTTC. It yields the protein CASSLVAGGPETQYF. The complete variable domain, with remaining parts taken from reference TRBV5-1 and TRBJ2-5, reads KAGVTQTPRYLIKTRGQQVTLSCSPISGHRSVSWYQQTPGQGLQFLFEYFSETQRNKGNFPGRFSGRQFSNSRSEMNVSTLELGDSALYLCASSLVAGGPETQYFGPGTRLLVL.

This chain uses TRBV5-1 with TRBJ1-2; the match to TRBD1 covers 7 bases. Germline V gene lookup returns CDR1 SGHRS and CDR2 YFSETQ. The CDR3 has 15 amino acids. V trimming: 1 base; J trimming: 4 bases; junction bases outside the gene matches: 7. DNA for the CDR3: TGCGCCAGCAGCTTGTTAGGGCAGGGGGGCTATGGCTACACCTTC. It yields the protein CASSLLGQGGYGYTF.

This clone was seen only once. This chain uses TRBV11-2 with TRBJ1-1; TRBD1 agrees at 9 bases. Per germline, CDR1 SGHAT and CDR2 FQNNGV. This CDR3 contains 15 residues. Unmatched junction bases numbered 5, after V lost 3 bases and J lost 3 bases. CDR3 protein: CASSLGQGFYTEAFF. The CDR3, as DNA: TGTGCCAGCAGCTTGGGACAGGGCTTTTACACTGAAGCTTTCTTT.

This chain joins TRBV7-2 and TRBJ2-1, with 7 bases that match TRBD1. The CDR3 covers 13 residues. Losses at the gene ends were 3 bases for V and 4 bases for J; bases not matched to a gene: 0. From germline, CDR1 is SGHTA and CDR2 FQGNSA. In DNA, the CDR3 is TGTGCCAGCAGCTTGGGACAGTACAATGAGCAGTTCTTC. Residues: CASSLGQYNEQFF.

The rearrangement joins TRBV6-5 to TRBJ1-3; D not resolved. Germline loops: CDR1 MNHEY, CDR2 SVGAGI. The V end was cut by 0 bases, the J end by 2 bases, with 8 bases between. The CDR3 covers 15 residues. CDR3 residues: CASSYSEGTGNTIYF. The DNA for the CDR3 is TGTGCCAGCAGTTACTCGGAGGGAACTGGAAACACCATATATTTT.

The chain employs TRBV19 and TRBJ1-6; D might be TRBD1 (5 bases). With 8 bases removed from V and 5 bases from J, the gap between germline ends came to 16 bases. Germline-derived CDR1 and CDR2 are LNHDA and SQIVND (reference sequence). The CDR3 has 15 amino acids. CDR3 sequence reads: CASGARVRHNSPLHF. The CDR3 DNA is TGTGCCAGTGGAGCCAGGGTTCGTCATAATTCACCCCTCCACTTT.

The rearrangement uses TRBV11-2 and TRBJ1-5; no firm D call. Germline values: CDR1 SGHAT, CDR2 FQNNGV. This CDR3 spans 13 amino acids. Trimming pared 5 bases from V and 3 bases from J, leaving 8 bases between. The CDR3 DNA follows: TGTGCCAGCAGCCCCGGACCCAATCAGCCCCAGCATTTT. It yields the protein CASSPGPNQPQHF.

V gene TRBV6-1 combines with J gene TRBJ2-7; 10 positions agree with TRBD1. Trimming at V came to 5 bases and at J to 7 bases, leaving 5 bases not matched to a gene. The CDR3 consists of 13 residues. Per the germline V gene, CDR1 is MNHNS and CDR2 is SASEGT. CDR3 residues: CASSRTGGEEQYF. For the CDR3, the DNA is TGTGCCAGCAGTCGGACAGGGGGGGAAGAGCAGTACTTC.

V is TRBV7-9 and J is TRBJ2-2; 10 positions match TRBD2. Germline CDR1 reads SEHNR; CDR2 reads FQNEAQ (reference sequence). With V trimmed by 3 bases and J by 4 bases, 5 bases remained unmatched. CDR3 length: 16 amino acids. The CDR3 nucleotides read TGTGCCAGCAGCTTTCAGCGGGGGGGCCCCACCGGGGAGCTGTTTTTT. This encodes CASSFQRGGPTGELFF. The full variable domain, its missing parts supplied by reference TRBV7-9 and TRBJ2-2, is DTGVSQNPRHKITKRGQNVTFRCDPISEHNRLYWYRQTLGQGPEFLTYFQNEAQLEKSRLLSDRFSAERPKGSFSTLEIQRTEQGDSAMYLCASSFQRGGPTGELFFGEGSRLTVL.

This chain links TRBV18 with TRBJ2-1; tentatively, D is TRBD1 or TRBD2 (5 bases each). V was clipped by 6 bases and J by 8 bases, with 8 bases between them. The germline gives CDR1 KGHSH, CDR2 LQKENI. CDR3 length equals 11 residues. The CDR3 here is CASSPGHEQFF. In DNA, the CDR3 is TGTGCCAGCTCTCCGGGGCATGAGCAGTTCTTC. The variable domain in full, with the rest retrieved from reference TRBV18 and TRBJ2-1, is NAGVMQNPRHLVRRRGQEARLRCSPMKGHSHVYWYRQLPEEGLKFMVYLQKENIIDESGMPKERFSAEFPKEGPSILRIQQVVRGDSAAYFCASSPGHEQFFGPGTRLTVL.

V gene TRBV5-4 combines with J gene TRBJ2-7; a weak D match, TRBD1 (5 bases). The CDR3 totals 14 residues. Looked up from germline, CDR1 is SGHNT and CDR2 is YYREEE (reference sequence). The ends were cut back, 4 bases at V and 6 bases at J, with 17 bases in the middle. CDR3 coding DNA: TGTGCCAGCAGCCACCTTGGGCAGGGTGGCGAGCAGTACTTC. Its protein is CASSHLGQGGEQYF.

CDR3 coding DNA: TGTGCCAGCAGCAAAGAAGGGGGGATTAACAATGAGCAGTTCTTC. This encodes CASSKEGGINNEQFF. The chain recombines TRBV21-1 with TRBJ2-1. TRBV21-1 corresponds to a pseudogene. The CDR3 contains 15 residues.

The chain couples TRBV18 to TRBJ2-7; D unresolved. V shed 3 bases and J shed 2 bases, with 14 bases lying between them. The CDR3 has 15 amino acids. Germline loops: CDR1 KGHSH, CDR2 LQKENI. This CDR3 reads CASSPSAAPTYEQYF. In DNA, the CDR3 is TGTGCCAGCTCACCTTCGGCGGCACCGACCTACGAGCAGTACTTC. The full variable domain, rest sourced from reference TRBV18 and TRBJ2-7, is NAGVMQNPRHLVRRRGQEARLRCSPMKGHSHVYWYRQLPEEGLKFMVYLQKENIIDESGMPKERFSAEFPKEGPSILRIQQVVRGDSAAYFCASSPSAAPTYEQYFGPGTRLTVT.

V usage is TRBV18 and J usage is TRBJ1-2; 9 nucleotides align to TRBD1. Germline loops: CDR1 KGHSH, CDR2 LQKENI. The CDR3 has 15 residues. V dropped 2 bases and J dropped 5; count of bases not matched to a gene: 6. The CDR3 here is CASSPGQGSQYGYTF. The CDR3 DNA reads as TGTGCCAGCTCACCAGGACAGGGGTCGCAGTATGGCTACACCTTC.

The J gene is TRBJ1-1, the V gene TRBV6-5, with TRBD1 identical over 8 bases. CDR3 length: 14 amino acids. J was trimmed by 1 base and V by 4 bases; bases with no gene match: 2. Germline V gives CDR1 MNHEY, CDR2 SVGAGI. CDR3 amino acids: CASSSDRENTEAFF. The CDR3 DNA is TGTGCCAGCAGTTCGGACAGGGAGAACACTGAAGCTTTCTTT.

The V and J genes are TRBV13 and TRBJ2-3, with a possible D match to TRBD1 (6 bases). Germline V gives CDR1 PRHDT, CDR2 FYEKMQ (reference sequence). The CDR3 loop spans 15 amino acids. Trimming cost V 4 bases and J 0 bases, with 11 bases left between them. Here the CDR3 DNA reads TGTGCCAGCAGCTATCGACAGGCTAGCACAGATACGCAGTATTTT. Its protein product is CASSYRQASTDTQYF.

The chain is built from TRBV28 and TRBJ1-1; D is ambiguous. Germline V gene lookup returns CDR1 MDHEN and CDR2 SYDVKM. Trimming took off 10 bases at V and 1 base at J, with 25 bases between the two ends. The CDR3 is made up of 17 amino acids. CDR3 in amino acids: CAIFAGPRRRTNTEAFF. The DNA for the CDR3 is TGTGCCATATTCGCCGGACCCCGACGGAGAACGAACACTGAAGCTTTCTTT.

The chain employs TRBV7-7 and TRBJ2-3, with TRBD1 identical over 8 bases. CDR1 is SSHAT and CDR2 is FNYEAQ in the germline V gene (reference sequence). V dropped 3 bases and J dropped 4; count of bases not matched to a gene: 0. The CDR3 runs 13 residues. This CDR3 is CASSLTGADTQYF. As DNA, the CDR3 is TGTGCCAGCAGCTTGACAGGGGCAGATACGCAGTATTTT. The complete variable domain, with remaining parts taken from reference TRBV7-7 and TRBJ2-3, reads GAGVSQSPRYKVTKRGQDVTLRCDPISSHATLYWYQQALGQGPEFLTYFNYEAQPDKSGLPSDRFSAERPEGSISTLTIQRTEQRDSAMYRCASSLTGADTQYFGPGTRLTVL.

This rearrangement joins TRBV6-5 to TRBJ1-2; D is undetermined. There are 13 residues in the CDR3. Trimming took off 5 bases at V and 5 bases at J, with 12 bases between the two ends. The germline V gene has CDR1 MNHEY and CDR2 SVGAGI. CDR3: CASSKGPVYGYTF. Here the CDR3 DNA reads TGTGCCAGCAGTAAGGGCCCCGTGTATGGCTACACCTTC.

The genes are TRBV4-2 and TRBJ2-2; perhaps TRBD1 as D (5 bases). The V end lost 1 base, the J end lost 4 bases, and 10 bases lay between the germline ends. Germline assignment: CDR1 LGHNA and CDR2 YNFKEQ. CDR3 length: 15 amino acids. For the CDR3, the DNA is TGTGCCAGCAGCCAAGGTGGTGGGGCCACCGGGGAGCTGTTTTTT. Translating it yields CASSQGGGATGELFF.

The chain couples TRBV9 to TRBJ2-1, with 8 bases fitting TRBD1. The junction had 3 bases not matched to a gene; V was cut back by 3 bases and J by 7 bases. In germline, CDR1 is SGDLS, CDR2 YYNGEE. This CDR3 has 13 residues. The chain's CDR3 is CASSGRDRNEQFF. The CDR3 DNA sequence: TGTGCCAGCAGCGGGAGGGACAGGAATGAGCAGTTCTTC.

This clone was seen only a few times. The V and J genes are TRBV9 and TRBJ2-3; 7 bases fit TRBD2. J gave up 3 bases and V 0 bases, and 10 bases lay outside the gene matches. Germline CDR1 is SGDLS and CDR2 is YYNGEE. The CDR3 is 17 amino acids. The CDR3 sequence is CASSVEGGGLGTDTQYF. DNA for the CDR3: TGTGCCAGCAGCGTAGAGGGCGGGGGATTGGGAACAGATACGCAGTATTTT.

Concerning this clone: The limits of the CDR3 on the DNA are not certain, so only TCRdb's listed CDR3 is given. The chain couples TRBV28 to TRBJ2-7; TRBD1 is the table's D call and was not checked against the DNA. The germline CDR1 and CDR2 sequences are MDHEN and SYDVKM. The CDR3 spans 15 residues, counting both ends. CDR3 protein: CASSFFGQGEDEQYF.

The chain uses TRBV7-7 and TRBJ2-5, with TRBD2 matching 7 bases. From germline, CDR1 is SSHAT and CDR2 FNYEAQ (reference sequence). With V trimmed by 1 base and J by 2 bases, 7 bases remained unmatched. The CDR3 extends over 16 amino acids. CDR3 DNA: TGTGCCAGCAGCTTAGGAGGTGGAGCGGGGCAAGAGACCCAGTACTTC. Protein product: CASSLGGGAGQETQYF.

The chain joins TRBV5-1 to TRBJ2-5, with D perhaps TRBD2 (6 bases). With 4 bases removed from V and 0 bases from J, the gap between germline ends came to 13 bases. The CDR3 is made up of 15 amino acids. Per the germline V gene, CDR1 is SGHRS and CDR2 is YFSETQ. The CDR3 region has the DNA TGCGCCAGCAGCCCTGGAAGGGACTACCAAGAGACCCAGTACTTC. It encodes CASSPGRDYQETQYF.